The 22 T cell receptor beta chains in this list originate from one sample, sequenced in a study of long-term antiretroviral therapy in people with HIV. Survey-level immunoSEQ v3.0 assays were run. Here immunoSEQ multiplex PCR was the method, and the copy in TCRdb shows in-frame clones only, minus some. The sample holds 30,000 or so clones, approximately 83% seen once. Sequenced here: unsorted PBMCs, sampled 0.8 years before starting antiretroviral therapy. These receptors all come from a man younger than 35 with HIV.

The chain combines TRBV7-3 with TRBJ1-1; TRBD1 matches at 10 bases. V shed 5 bases, J shed 1 base, and the junction held 7 bases outside the gene matches. This CDR3 region has 16 residues. Germline V CDR1 and CDR2: SGHTA, FQGTGA. The CDR3 DNA sequence: TGTGCCAGCAGCAGACAGGGGGCTCCTGGGAACACTGAAGCTTTCTTT. Its translation: CASSRQGAPGNTEAFF.

V gene TRBV5-1 combines with J gene TRBJ2-3; 7 nucleotides match TRBD1. V lost 4 bases, J lost 2 bases, and 7 bases stayed unmatched. CDR1 and CDR2 from the germline V gene are SGHRS and YFSETQ. The CDR3 has 15 amino acids. CDR3 DNA sequence: TGCGCCAGCAGCCCGAGACAGGGTCCCACAGATACGCAGTATTTT. Translating it yields CASSPRQGPTDTQYF.

The V gene is TRBV12-1, the J gene TRBJ1-5; no check of the table's D call, TRBD1, against the DNA was made. TRBV12-1 is an annotated pseudogene. The CDR3 is 12 amino acids. The CDR3 protein is CASSITGQPQHF. The CDR3 region has the DNA TGTGCCAGCAGCATAACAGGGCAGCCCCAGCATTTT.

The rearrangement joins TRBV27 to TRBJ1-1; TRBD1 is a possible D gene (5 bases). V lost 2 bases to trimming and J lost 7 bases, with 11 bases between them. CDR3 length: 13 amino acids. Per germline, CDR1 MNHEY and CDR2 SMNVEV (reference sequence). The CDR3 sequence is CASSLARAREAFF. As DNA, the CDR3 is TGTGCCAGCAGTTTAGCCAGGGCCCGTGAAGCTTTCTTT.

The chain has TRBV27 and TRBJ1-3; 9 positions agree with TRBD1. Germline-derived CDR1 and CDR2 are MNHEY and SMNVEV (reference sequence). This CDR3 has 16 amino acids. Unmatched junction bases numbered 8, after V lost 7 bases and J lost 1 base. The CDR3 region is CASIGTGGESGNTIYF. Written as DNA, the CDR3 is TGTGCCAGCATCGGAACAGGGGGCGAATCTGGAAACACCATATATTTT.

The V and J genes are TRBV6-6 and TRBJ1-3; the D gene is possibly TRBD1 (6 bases). V shed 0 bases and J shed 7 bases, with 10 bases lying between them. CDR1 MNHNY and CDR2 SVGAGI come from the germline V gene (reference sequence). CDR3 length: 14 residues. The CDR3 DNA follows: TGTGCCAGCAGTTACTCGAGCACAGGGAACACCATATATTTT. Translation: CASSYSSTGNTIYF.

The V gene is TRBV9, the J gene TRBJ1-1, with D unclear. The CDR3 length is 16 residues. Per the germline V gene, CDR1 is SGDLS and CDR2 is YYNGEE. The germline V and J ends were trimmed by 4 bases and 6 bases, with 22 bases remaining between them. This chain's CDR3 is CASSPDNRPASPEAFF. The CDR3 coding sequence is TGTGCCAGCAGCCCAGACAACAGACCCGCTTCGCCTGAAGCTTTCTTT.

The CDR3 bases are TGTGCCAGCAGCCCAAGCGGTGGGGGACTTAAAGGCTACACCTTC. This translates into CASSPSGGGLKGYTF. The gene calls are TRBV7-8 and TRBJ1-2; weak D call: TRBD1 (5 bases). Germline V gene data show CDR1 as SGHVS and CDR2 as FQNEAQ. This CDR3 contains 15 residues. The ends were cut back, 5 bases at V and 8 bases at J, with 21 bases in the middle. The variable domain in full, completed from reference TRBV7-8 and TRBJ1-2, reads GAGVSQSPRYKVAKRGQDVALRCDPISGHVSLFWYQQALGQGPEFLTYFQNEAQLDKSGLPSDRFFAERPEGSVSTLKIQRTQQEDSAVYLCASSPSGGGLKGYTFGSGTRLTVV.

The chain uses TRBV9 and TRBJ2-7, with D perhaps given as TRBD1 or TRBD2 (6 bases each). Germline CDR1 reads SGDLS; CDR2 reads YYNGEE. V was pared by 2 bases and J by 0 bases, with 12 bases between. The CDR3 covers 15 residues. CDR3 amino acids: CASSVRGSGSYEQYF. The CDR3 bases are TGTGCCAGCAGCGTCAGGGGTAGCGGCTCCTACGAGCAGTACTTC.

V is TRBV30 and J is TRBJ2-1; a possible D gene is TRBD2 (5 bases). V dropped 3 bases and J dropped 9 bases, with 12 bases sitting between them. The CDR3 sequence is 12 residues long. Germline CDR1 GTSNPN, CDR2 SVGIG (reference sequence). The CDR3 bases are TGTGCCTGGAGCCCCAGCGGCTTTGAGCAGTTCTTC. As protein: CAWSPSGFEQFF.

This clone was detected a few times. The V and J genes are TRBV2 and TRBJ1-2, with 7 bases that match TRBD1. Germline CDR1 reads SNHLY; CDR2 reads FYNNEI. CDR3 size: 14 residues. After removal of 8 bases from V and 4 bases from J, the junction contained 10 bases not matched to a gene. The CDR3 DNA reads as TGTGCCAGCCCAGGACAGGCGAATGCCTATGGCTACACCTTC. Translation: CASPGQANAYGYTF.

The gene calls are TRBV27 and TRBJ2-2, with 8 bases aligning to TRBD2. J was trimmed by 2 bases and V by 3 bases; bases with no gene match: 8. Per germline, CDR1 MNHEY and CDR2 SMNVEV (reference sequence). The CDR3 covers 17 residues. CDR3 protein: CASSFHTSGANTGELFF. In DNA form, the CDR3 reads TGTGCCAGCAGTTTTCATACTAGCGGAGCTAACACCGGGGAGCTGTTTTTT.

The V call is TRBV6-5, the J call TRBJ1-1; a weak D match, TRBD1 (6 bases). From germline, CDR1 is MNHEY and CDR2 SVGAGI. The CDR3 sequence is 12 residues long. V was pared by 5 bases and J by 6 bases, with 10 bases between. The CDR3 is CASSDEGAEAFF. CDR3 nucleotide sequence: TGTGCCAGCAGTGACGAGGGGGCTGAAGCTTTCTTT.

This clone has a handful of counts. This chain uses TRBV14 with TRBJ1-6; D remains unclear. In germline, CDR1 is SGHDN, CDR2 FVKESK. V gave up 1 base and J gave up 7 bases, with 2 bases separating them. CDR3 size: 12 residues. The CDR3 region has the DNA TGTGCCAGCAGCCAAGTAAATTCACCCCTCCACTTT. This codes for CASSQVNSPLHF.

V usage is TRBV13 and J usage is TRBJ1-5, with D hard to call. The CDR3 has 15 residues. Germline CDR1 and CDR2: PRHDT and FYEKMQ (reference sequence). Trimming took off 3 bases at V and 5 bases at J, with 14 bases between the two ends. CDR3: CASSFWKERDQPQHF. In DNA form, the CDR3 reads TGTGCCAGCAGCTTCTGGAAAGAGAGGGATCAGCCCCAGCATTTT.

The rearrangement links TRBV2 to TRBJ1-6; no firm D call. CDR1 SNHLY and CDR2 FYNNEI come from the germline V gene. V gave up 2 bases and J gave up 8 bases, with 13 bases separating them. The CDR3 runs to 15 residues. The CDR3 DNA reads TGTGCCAGCAGTGAACAGACCAAAGCGGATTCACCCCTCCACTTT. It translates to CASSEQTKADSPLHF.

The chain uses TRBV5-4 and TRBJ2-6; no definite D call. In germline, CDR1 is SGHNT, CDR2 YYREEE (reference sequence). The CDR3 spans 13 residues. V gave up 6 bases and J gave up 0 bases, with 4 bases separating them. DNA for the CDR3: TGTGCCAGCACCGCCTCTGGGGCCAACGTCCTGACTTTC. Amino acid sequence: CASTASGANVLTF.

The chain carries TRBV7-9 and TRBJ1-4; a weak D match, TRBD1 (5 bases). The V end was cut by 5 bases, the J end by 12 bases, with 19 bases between. This CDR3 comprises 14 residues. From germline, CDR1 is SEHNR and CDR2 FQNEAQ (reference sequence). CDR3 in amino acids: CASSTKTEAEELFF. CDR3 DNA: TGTGCCAGCAGCACAAAGACAGAGGCCGAGGAACTGTTTTTT.

The rearrangement uses TRBV5-4 and TRBJ1-3, with D maybe TRBD1 (6 bases). This CDR3 is built from 13 residues. Germline V gene sequence: CDR1 SGHNT, CDR2 YYREEE (reference sequence). V lost 2 bases and J lost 8, with 11 bases in between. CDR3 DNA: TGTGCCAGCAGCTTCAGGGGCGAGGACACCATATATTTT. This codes for CASSFRGEDTIYF. Using reference TRBV5-4 and TRBJ1-3 for the parts outside the CDR3, the full variable domain is ETGVTQSPTHLIKTRGQQVTLRCSSQSGHNTVSWYQQALGQGPQFIFQYYREEENGRGNFPPRFSGLQFPNYSSELNVNALELDDSALYLCASSFRGEDTIYFGEGSWLTVV.

The J gene is TRBJ2-1, the V gene TRBV7-9; D is perhaps TRBD1 or TRBD2 (5 bases each). The V gene lost 3 bases and the J gene lost 9 bases, with 18 bases spanning the gap. The CDR3 has 15 residues. CDR1 and CDR2 from the germline V gene are SEHNR and FQNEAQ (reference sequence). The CDR3 sequence: CASSLPEFRDGEQFF. DNA of the CDR3: TGTGCCAGCAGCTTGCCGGAATTCCGGGACGGTGAGCAGTTCTTC. Looking up the rest from reference TRBV7-9 and TRBJ2-1 gives the full variable domain: DTGVSQNPRHKITKRGQNVTFRCDPISEHNRLYWYRQTLGQGPEFLTYFQNEAQLEKSRLLSDRFSAERPKGSFSTLEIQRTEQGDSAMYLCASSLPEFRDGEQFFGPGTRLTVL.

The gene calls are TRBV4-2 and TRBJ2-1; possible D gene TRBD1, 5 bases. CDR3 size: 14 residues. The V end lost 0 bases, the J end lost 5 bases, and 8 bases lay between the germline ends. Germline V CDR1 and CDR2: LGHNA, YNFKEQ. The DNA for the CDR3 is TGTGCCAGCAGCCAAGACCCAGGGAACAATGAGCAGTTCTTC. This encodes CASSQDPGNNEQFF.

The chain employs TRBV7-9 and TRBJ2-3; D is unresolved. This CDR3 spans 13 amino acids. Germline V lookup: CDR1 SEHNR, CDR2 FQNEAQ (reference sequence). Between the trimmed V and J ends, which lost 5 bases and 4 bases, there was a span of 10 bases. CDR3 protein: CASSPPSSDTQYF. CDR3 coding DNA: TGTGCCAGCAGCCCCCCAAGTTCAGATACGCAGTATTTT.